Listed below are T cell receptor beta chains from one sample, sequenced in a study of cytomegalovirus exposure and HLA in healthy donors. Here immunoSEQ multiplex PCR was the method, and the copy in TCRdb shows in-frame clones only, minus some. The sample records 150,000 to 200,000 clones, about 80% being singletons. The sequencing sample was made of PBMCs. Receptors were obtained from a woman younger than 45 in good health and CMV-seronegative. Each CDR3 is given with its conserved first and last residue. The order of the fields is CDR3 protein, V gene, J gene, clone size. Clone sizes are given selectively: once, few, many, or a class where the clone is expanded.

CASSHPGQRYGYTF	TRBV4-2	TRBJ1-2	-
CASSPLNEETQYF	TRBV18	TRBJ2-5	-
CASSQNWFPEETQYF	TRBV14	TRBJ2-5	-
CASSQAEGSPLHF	TRBV4-3	TRBJ1-6	-
CASSLAGQGVQPQHF	TRBV5-6	TRBJ1-5	-
CASSTLAGVRADTQYF	TRBV9	TRBJ2-3	-
CASSIAAGWYEQYF	TRBV19	TRBJ2-7	-
CAISDSGGADTQYF	TRBV10-3	TRBJ2-3	once
CASSSQGQGAGQPQHF	TRBV5-6	TRBJ1-5	-
CASSTRDRGNSPLHF	TRBV4-1	TRBJ1-6	once
CASSQESGRGPTQYF	TRBV4-2	TRBJ2-3	-
CASSLGTGLNEQFF	TRBV7-9	TRBJ2-1	once
CAWSEQGASEKLFF	TRBV30	TRBJ1-4	-
CASSLTGLNQPQHF	TRBV5-1	TRBJ1-5	-
CASSLAPGTGYEQYF	TRBV7-3	TRBJ2-7	once
CASSVLGTEAFF	TRBV9	TRBJ1-1	-
CASGFPRWTGGEQYF	TRBV12-5	TRBJ2-7	-
CASSQGVGVLYGYTF	TRBV4-1	TRBJ1-2	-
CASSYRGQNYGYTF	TRBV6-5	TRBJ1-2	-